Following are 29 T cell receptor beta chains from one sample sequenced in a study of blood T cell repertoires in COVID-19. This table comes from immunoSEQ multiplex PCR, and its TCRdb copy is limited to in-frame clones, with some not included. This table holds approximately 280,000 clones, 75% to 90% found once. The specimen was peripheral blood. Receptor source: a man in his forties or fifties with acute or convalescent COVID-19.

The rearrangement joins TRBV6-6 to TRBJ1-6, with D possibly matching TRBD1 (6 bases). With 7 bases removed from V and 10 bases from J, the gap between germline ends came to 17 bases. This CDR3 has 14 residues. The germline CDR1 and CDR2 sequences are MNHNY and SVGAGI (reference sequence). The CDR3 loop is CASKITGLQSPLHF. The DNA of the CDR3 is TGTGCCAGCAAAATCACAGGGTTACAATCACCCCTCCACTTT.

The V gene is TRBV30, the J gene TRBJ1-2, with 12 bases lining up with TRBD1. This CDR3 has 14 residues. The germline V gene has CDR1 GTSNPN and CDR2 SVGIG (reference sequence). V trimming: 2 bases; J trimming: 7 bases; junction bases outside the gene matches: 5. CDR3 sequence (DNA): TGTGCCTGGAGTCCCCGGGACAGGGGGCCTGGCTACACCTTC. This gives the protein CAWSPRDRGPGYTF.

This clone was seen only once. V is TRBV19 and J is TRBJ2-7; possible D gene TRBD2, 7 bases. Germline assignment: CDR1 LNHDA and CDR2 SQIVND (reference sequence). Trimming stripped 2 bases from V and 6 bases from J, with 14 bases between. This CDR3 is built from 14 residues. CDR3 protein: CASSIRGGGGEQYF. The CDR3 DNA follows: TGTGCCAGTAGTATAAGAGGGGGGGGCGGCGAGCAGTACTTC.

This chain uses TRBV5-5 with TRBJ2-7; TRBD1 aligns across 7 bases. The CDR3 runs to 12 residues. After removal of 4 bases from V and 6 bases from J, the junction contained 4 bases not matched to a gene. Germline CDR1 reads SGHKS; CDR2 reads YYEKEE (reference sequence). This CDR3 is CASSPTGIEQYF. DNA of the CDR3: TGTGCCAGCAGCCCGACAGGGATCGAGCAGTACTTC.

This sequence joins TRBV2 and TRBJ1-2, with 12 bases fitting TRBD1. V lost 4 bases, J lost 1 base, and 7 bases stayed unmatched. Germline CDR1 and CDR2: SNHLY and FYNNEI. The CDR3 is 17 amino acids. This chain's CDR3 is CASSAWDRGPLNYGYTF. The CDR3 DNA reads TGTGCCAGCAGTGCGTGGGACAGGGGGCCCCTTAACTATGGCTACACCTTC. The variable domain in full, with the rest retrieved from reference TRBV2 and TRBJ1-2, is EPEVTQTPSHQVTQMGQEVILRCVPISNHLYFYWYRQILGQKVEFLVSFYNNEISEKSEIFDDQFSVERPDGSNFTLKIRSTKLEDSAMYFCASSAWDRGPLNYGYTFGSGTRLTVV.

This chain connects TRBV6-6 to TRBJ1-2, with TRBD1 identical over 7 bases. With 4 bases clipped from V and 2 bases from J, the junction kept 1 base outside the gene matches. Germline V CDR1 and CDR2: MNHNY, SVGAGI (reference sequence). The CDR3 length is 13 residues. This CDR3 is CASSLGQNYGYTF. The CDR3 DNA is TGTGCCAGCAGTTTGGGACAGAACTATGGCTACACCTTC.

The chain links TRBV7-9 to TRBJ1-5, with TRBD1 identical over 7 bases. The CDR3 has 15 residues. V was pared by 4 bases and J by 4 bases, with 7 bases of the junction left unmatched. The germline CDR1 and CDR2 sequences are SEHNR and FQNEAQ (reference sequence). The chain's CDR3 is CASSWGTAENQPQHF. CDR3 nucleotides: TGTGCCAGCAGCTGGGGGACAGCCGAAAATCAGCCCCAGCATTTT.

This rearrangement joins TRBV6-5 to TRBJ1-1; 7 bases align to TRBD1. After removal of 6 bases from V and 1 base from J, the junction contained 8 bases not matched to a gene. The CDR3 runs to 15 residues. CDR1 MNHEY and CDR2 SVGAGI come from the germline V gene. This CDR3 reads CASRRPGQRNTEAFF. The CDR3 nucleotides are TGTGCCAGCAGACGACCGGGACAGAGGAACACTGAAGCTTTCTTT.

The rearrangement links TRBV28 to TRBJ2-7; D is possibly TRBD1 (6 bases). Deletions cut 6 bases from V and 4 bases from J, with 13 bases between. Per the germline V gene, CDR1 is MDHEN and CDR2 is SYDVKM. The CDR3 contains 13 residues. This chain's CDR3 is CASSSGQLYEQYF. CDR3 nucleotide sequence: TGTGCCAGCAGCTCCGGACAGCTATACGAGCAGTACTTC. Based on the CDR3 plus reference TRBV28 and TRBJ2-7, the full variable domain is DVKVTQSSRYLVKRTGEKVFLECVQDMDHENMFWYRQDPGLGLRLIYFSYDVKMKEKGDIPEGYSVSREKKERFSLILESASTNQTSMYLCASSSGQLYEQYFGPGTRLTVT.

The V gene is TRBV5-6, the J gene TRBJ1-5, with 7 nucleotides matching TRBD1. Per the germline V gene, CDR1 is SGHDT and CDR2 is YYEEEE. Trimming at V came to 4 bases and at J to 4 bases, leaving 11 bases not matched to a gene. This CDR3 spans 16 amino acids. The DNA for the CDR3 is TGTGCCAGCAGCCGAGGGGGCATCCTCTTGAATCAGCCCCAGCATTTT. Protein: CASSRGGILLNQPQHF.

The chain recombines TRBV6-5 with TRBJ2-7; no firm D call. CDR3 length: 13 residues. V was pared by 2 bases and J by 1 base, with 6 bases between. The V gene's germline CDR1 is MNHEY and CDR2 SVGAGI. CDR3 sequence: CASSYQRSYEQYF. In DNA, the CDR3 is TGTGCCAGCAGTTACCAGCGTTCCTACGAGCAGTACTTC.

V and J are TRBV27 and TRBJ2-3; TRBD2 matches at 8 bases. CDR1 and CDR2 from the germline V gene are MNHEY and SMNVEV (reference sequence). Trimming took 6 bases from V and 5 from J; bases not matched to a gene: 1. The CDR3 is 12 amino acids. The CDR3 region has the DNA TGTGCCAGCAGCCGGGGGGGAGATACGCAGTATTTT. It yields the protein CASSRGGDTQYF.

The J gene is TRBJ1-5, the V gene TRBV3-1 (or the pseudogene TRBV3-2); D ambiguous. Per the germline V gene, CDR1 is LGHDT and CDR2 is YNNKEL (reference sequence). The V end lost 3 bases, the J end lost 6 bases, and 9 bases lay between the germline ends. This CDR3 region has 13 residues. The CDR3 loop is CASSQSPGQPQHF. The CDR3 nucleotides are TGTGCCAGCAGCCAGAGTCCGGGTCAGCCCCAGCATTTT.

The chain has TRBV5-1 and TRBJ2-1, with unresolved D. Per the germline V gene, CDR1 is SGHRS and CDR2 is YFSETQ. V was clipped by 0 bases and J by 3 bases, with 16 bases between them. The CDR3 loop spans 17 amino acids. This CDR3 is CASSLAQAAPHYNEQFF. CDR3 bases: TGCGCCAGCAGCTTGGCCCAGGCAGCCCCTCACTACAATGAGCAGTTCTTC.

This clone has only one observation. The V and J genes are TRBV3-1 (or the pseudogene TRBV3-2) and TRBJ1-2, with TRBD1 matching over 7 bases. The CDR3 contains 14 residues. The ends lost 4 bases at V and 6 bases at J; junction bases unmatched: 8. Per the germline V gene, CDR1 is LGHDT and CDR2 is YNNKEL (reference sequence). DNA of the CDR3: TGTGCCAGCAGCCCGCCGGGCAGGGGGGATGGCTACACCTTC. Protein sequence: CASSPPGRGDGYTF.

V is TRBV24-1 and J is TRBJ1-5; a possible D gene is TRBD1 (6 bases). The CDR3 sequence is 14 residues long. CDR1 KGHDR and CDR2 SFDVKD come from the germline V gene. V was cut by 6 bases and J by 1 base, with 9 bases left in between. Here the CDR3 DNA reads TGTGCCACCAGTAGGGGGACAAGCAATCAGCCCCAGCATTTT. This sequence encodes CATSRGTSNQPQHF.

In DNA, the CDR3 is TGTGCCAGTAGTACAGGGACAGCGAACTATGGCTACACCTTC. Protein product: CASSTGTANYGYTF. The V and J genes are TRBV19 and TRBJ1-2, with 7 bases identical to TRBD1. Germline values: CDR1 LNHDA, CDR2 SQIVND (reference sequence). The junction had 4 bases not matched to a gene; V was cut back by 4 bases and J by 2 bases. The CDR3 is 14 amino acids. Complete variable domain (other parts from reference TRBV19 and TRBJ1-2): DGGITQSPKYLFRKEGQNVTLSCEQNLNHDAMYWYRQDPGQGLRLIYYSQIVNDFQKGDIAEGYSVSREKKESFPLTVTSAQKNPTAFYLCASSTGTANYGYTFGSGTRLTVV.

Only one count was recorded for this clone. The chain employs TRBV2 and TRBJ2-7, with no clear D. The CDR3 totals 15 residues. The V gene lost 7 bases and the J gene lost 0 bases, with 16 bases spanning the gap. CDR1 is SNHLY and CDR2 is FYNNEI in the germline V gene. CDR3 in amino acids: CASTEALTRSYEQYF. In DNA, the CDR3 is TGTGCCAGCACAGAAGCGCTGACACGCTCCTACGAGCAGTACTTC. Drawing the rest from reference TRBV2 and TRBJ2-7, the complete variable domain is EPEVTQTPSHQVTQMGQEVILRCVPISNHLYFYWYRQILGQKVEFLVSFYNNEISEKSEIFDDQFSVERPDGSNFTLKIRSTKLEDSAMYFCASTEALTRSYEQYFGPGTRLTVT.

V and J are TRBV9 and TRBJ1-1; possible D gene TRBD1, 5 bases. V lost 0 bases and J lost 3, with 9 bases in between. CDR1 SGDLS and CDR2 YYNGEE come from the germline V gene. CDR3 length: 14 amino acids. The CDR3 spells CASSVDAGDTEAFF. The CDR3 nucleotides are TGTGCCAGCAGCGTAGATGCGGGGGACACTGAAGCTTTCTTT.

This clone was observed a handful of times. This chain joins TRBV11-2 and TRBJ1-1, with TRBD1 matching 9 bases. CDR3 length equals 16 residues. The V gene end was trimmed by 5 bases and the J gene end by 0 bases; junction bases not matched to a gene: 7. Germline V gene sequence: CDR1 SGHAT, CDR2 FQNNGV. The CDR3 nucleotides are TGTGCCAGCAGCCCGCCGGGACAGGGCTTGAACACTGAAGCTTTCTTT. Protein: CASSPPGQGLNTEAFF.

This chain connects TRBV10-3 to TRBJ1-5; weak D call: TRBD1 (5 bases). CDR1 and CDR2 from the germline V gene are ENHRY and SYGVKD. The V and J ends lost 0 bases and 2 bases respectively, with 11 bases between them. This CDR3 is built from 16 residues. The CDR3 spells CAISESGPGGNQPQHF. The CDR3 DNA is TGTGCCATCAGTGAGTCGGGACCGGGGGGCAATCAGCCCCAGCATTTT.

The chain has TRBV18 and TRBJ2-2; a weak D match, TRBD1 (6 bases). Trimming removed 3 bases from V and 8 bases from J, with 13 bases in between. The CDR3 totals 14 residues. CDR1 and CDR2 from the germline V gene are KGHSH and LQKENI. The CDR3 spells CASSPSHRAGELFF. The CDR3 DNA reads as TGTGCCAGCTCACCCTCACACAGGGCGGGGGAGCTGTTTTTT.

In DNA form, the CDR3 reads TGTGCCAGCAGACCCGGGACAGACAATGAGCAGTTCTTC. It is translated as CASRPGTDNEQFF. The V and J genes are TRBV12-3 or TRBV12-4 and TRBJ2-1, with TRBD1 matching 7 bases. The CDR3 has 13 residues. Trimming took 6 bases from V and 5 from J; bases not matched to a gene: 4.

The chain employs TRBV3-1 (or the pseudogene TRBV3-2) and TRBJ1-3; D gene ambiguous. Germline assignment: CDR1 LGHDT and CDR2 YNNKEL (reference sequence). This CDR3 contains 14 residues. V shed 4 bases and J shed 3 bases, with 10 bases lying between them. The CDR3: CASSPTVGGNTIYF. Here the CDR3 DNA reads TGTGCCAGCAGCCCAACGGTCGGTGGAAACACCATATATTTT.

The chain is built from TRBV10-3 and TRBJ1-1, with D perhaps TRBD1 (5 bases). CDR3 size: 14 residues. Between the trimmed V and J ends, which lost 6 bases and 3 bases, there was a span of 14 bases. Germline V gives CDR1 ENHRY, CDR2 SYGVKD. CDR3 loop: CAIRGTGGDTEAFF. CDR3 sequence (DNA): TGTGCCATCAGGGGGACGGGGGGAGACACTGAAGCTTTCTTT.

This clone came up a few times. The chain uses TRBV6-5 and TRBJ2-1; TRBD2 is a possible D gene (6 bases). CDR3 length equals 13 residues. CDR1 is MNHEY, CDR2 SVGAGI, per germline. V lost 7 bases, J lost 6 bases, and 13 bases lay in between. CDR3 in amino acids: CASIVQGGNEQFF. CDR3 DNA: TGTGCCAGCATTGTTCAGGGAGGCAATGAGCAGTTCTTC.

The chain uses TRBV5-4 and TRBJ2-1, with 8 bases that match TRBD1. Germline V CDR1 and CDR2: SGHNT, YYREEE (reference sequence). The V gene end was trimmed by 6 bases and the J gene end by 6 bases; junction bases not matched to a gene: 8. CDR3 length: 14 amino acids. The DNA of the CDR3 is TGTGCCAGCACCAAAGGACAGGGAAGCAATGAGCAGTTCTTC. Encoded protein: CASTKGQGSNEQFF.

V gene TRBV6-5 combines with J gene TRBJ1-1; 8 nucleotides align to TRBD1. With 6 bases clipped from V and 4 bases from J, the junction kept 7 bases outside the gene matches. Germline V CDR1 and CDR2: MNHEY, SVGAGI. The CDR3 consists of 14 residues. CDR3 nucleotides: TGTGCCAGCAGCCTGACAGGGGAAGGCACTGAAGCTTTCTTT. Its protein is CASSLTGEGTEAFF.

The chain couples TRBV7-9 to TRBJ1-6; 11 nucleotides match TRBD1. CDR1 is SEHNR and CDR2 is FQNEAQ in the germline V gene (reference sequence). Trimming at V came to 5 bases and at J to 10 bases, leaving 7 bases not matched to a gene. This CDR3 has 15 amino acids. The CDR3 loop is CASSPPGTGGSPLHF. CDR3 in DNA: TGTGCCAGCAGCCCCCCCGGGACAGGGGGATCACCCCTCCACTTT.